This T cell receptor (beta chain) was sequenced for a study of control samples from healthy donors and cancer patients (TCRdb year 2020). The protocol used for the library was the immunoSEQ multiplex PCR assay. TCRdb obtained this table from immuneACCESS and retained in-frame rearrangements with V and J assigned. These tables miss some clones; where compared with another copy, unresolved V genes account for less than half of the shortfall, and the remainder is unexplained. This sample is represented by tens of thousands of clones; about 88% of them were singletons. The ten largest make up about an eighth of the sample. Notes on this clone: There is no known antigen for this receptor. Per-base quality was not reported, and no clone a single base away is much larger than it.

Reading the germline V gene gives CDR1 KGHSH and CDR2 LQKENI. The CDR3 has 17 amino acids, counting the end cysteine and phenylalanine. Solely the CDR3 DNA is kept, with 51 bases framed from the first base. The V end gives up 6 bases and the J end 8 bases, leaving 18 bases in the junction not matched to a gene. The sequence joins TRBV18 to TRBJ2-1; TRBD1 fits 8 bases in the junction. Sample: blood. This receptor was obtained from a woman in her 70s in good health. The CDR3 here reads CASSTGSLQGGGDEQFF. The DNA is TGTGCCAGCTCGACCGGGTCCCTACAGGGGGGAGGCGATGAGCAGTTCTTC.